The next 5 T cell receptor beta chains were all read from a single sample in a study of OX40 agonist ivuxolimab in advanced cancers. TCRdb keeps only in-frame clones here, not all; method: immunoSEQ multiplex PCR. The sample contains fewer than 60,000 clones, about 79% of which appear only once. The material was CD4+ or CD8+ T cells sorted from blood, obtained in a trial of the OX40 agonist ivuxolimab. The origin of the receptors is an adult with an advanced solid tumor such as melanoma, head and neck, liver or kidney cancer.

The chain couples TRBV5-1 to TRBJ1-1; 7 nucleotides line up with TRBD1. J gave up 5 bases and V 4 bases, and 5 bases lay outside the gene matches. This CDR3 spans 13 amino acids. Germline V gene lookup returns CDR1 SGHRS and CDR2 YFSETQ. CDR3 in DNA: TGCGCCAGCAGCCTCGGCAGGGGGACTGAAGCTTTCTTT. This gives the protein CASSLGRGTEAFF.

J is TRBJ2-5 and V is TRBV15; 7 bases match TRBD2. This CDR3 region has 18 residues. V lost 0 bases, J lost 5 bases, and 15 bases stayed unmatched. Germline V gene sequence: CDR1 LNHNV, CDR2 YYDKDF (reference sequence). DNA for the CDR3: TGTGCCACCAGCAGAGATTGGGGGACTATAGGCAGTTGGGAGACCCAGTACTTC. Protein product: CATSRDWGTIGSWETQYF.

This clone came up a few times. The chain combines TRBV10-1 with TRBJ2-5; D is uncertain. The CDR3 is made up of 13 amino acids. Trimming removed 0 bases at V and 1 base at J, with 3 bases between. CDR1 and CDR2 (germline): WNHNN, SYGVQD (reference sequence). The CDR3 is CASSESLQETQYF. CDR3 sequence (DNA): TGCGCCAGCAGTGAGTCGCTCCAAGAGACCCAGTACTTC.

This clone was seen a few times. V gene TRBV5-1 combines with J gene TRBJ2-7; D is perhaps TRBD2 (5 bases). Trimming removed 0 bases at V and 2 bases at J, with 6 bases between. The CDR3 spans 13 residues. The V gene's germline CDR1 is SGHRS and CDR2 YFSETQ. CDR3 in amino acids: CASSLETTYEQYF. In DNA, the CDR3 is TGCGCCAGCAGCTTGGAGACTACCTACGAGCAGTACTTC.

The V gene is TRBV9, the J gene TRBJ1-2, with D tentatively TRBD1 (6 bases). This CDR3 has 13 residues. Germline assignment: CDR1 SGDLS and CDR2 YYNGEE. V lost 3 bases to trimming and J lost 8 bases, with 14 bases between them. DNA for the CDR3: TGTGCCAGCAGCGCCCCAGGGGCTGGGGGCTACACCTTC. Translated, it gives CASSAPGAGGYTF.